Listed below are T cell receptor beta chains from one sample, sequenced in a study of T cell clonotyping in hematopoietic cell transplantation. Sequenced by immunoSEQ multiplex PCR; TCRdb stores in-frame clones only, minus some. This table has roughly 9,300 clones, about nine tenths appearing once. The sample consisted of peripheral blood mononuclear cells, taken before stem cell transplant. The receptors were sampled from a woman in her forties or fifties with chronic myeloid leukemia. Some clones in this sample may be carry-over from other donors' samples. Each CDR3 is given with its conserved first and last residue. Fields, in order: J gene, V gene, clone size, D gene, CDR3 protein, CDR3 DNA. D genes are given only for firm matches. A row's size may be missing; if present it is once, few, many or a size class.

>TRBJ2-3|TRBV28|-|-
CASSWGRDTQYF
TGTGCCAGCAGTTGGGGGAGAGATACGCAGTATTTT
>TRBJ2-5|TRBV14|-|TRBD2
CASSRLAGGETQYF
TGTGCCAGCAGCCGACTAGCGGGAGGGGAGACCCAGTACTTC
>TRBJ1-4|TRBV5-6|-|-
CASSLALGVGEKLFF
TGTGCCAGCAGCTTGGCCTTAGGGGTTGGTGAAAAACTGTTTTTT
>TRBJ2-7|TRBV5-1|-|-
CASSLAAGDYEQYF
TGCGCCAGCAGCTTGGCCGCCGGAGACTACGAGCAGTACTTC
>TRBJ2-5|TRBV2|-|TRBD2
CASSVLAGEETQYF
TGTGCCAGCAGCGTACTAGCGGGAGAAGAGACCCAGTACTTC
>TRBJ2-3|TRBV19|-|TRBD1
CASTSTGADTQYF
TGTGCCAGTACCTCGACAGGGGCAGATACGCAGTATTTT
>TRBJ1-2|TRBV28|-|-
CASSSSGAGWTVGYTF
TGTGCCAGCTCCTCTTCGGGGGCAGGGTGGACGGTTGGCTACACCTTC
>TRBJ2-3|TRBV6-6|-|TRBD1
CASSYTRTGQYF
TGTGCCAGCAGTTACACTAGGACAGGGCAGTATTTT
>TRBJ2-7|TRBV5-1|-|TRBD2
CASSQGLATSYEQYF
TGCGCCAGCAGCCAGGGACTAGCGACCTCCTACGAGCAGTACTTC
>TRBJ2-1|TRBV7-7|-|-
CARRTRESPREQFF
TGTGCTAGAAGGACCCGGGAGAGCCCCCGGGAGCAGTTCTTC
>TRBJ2-1|TRBV5-1|-|-
CASSSGTPSYNEQFF
TGCGCCAGCAGTTCCGGGACACCTTCCTACAATGAGCAGTTCTTC
>TRBJ2-7|TRBV2|-|-
CASTTFYEQYF
TGTGCCAGCACCACGTTCTACGAGCAGTACTTC
>TRBJ1-5|TRBV6-5|-|TRBD1
CASSRGQGQPQHF
TGTGCCAGCAGTCGAGGACAGGGCCAGCCCCAGCATTTT
>TRBJ2-5|TRBV7-7|-|TRBD2
CASSSWEGETQYF
TGTGCTAGCAGCTCCTGGGAGGGAGAGACCCAGTACTTC
>TRBJ1-1|TRBV30|-|-
CAWSVGRNTEAFF
TGTGCCTGGAGTGTGGGGAGGAACACTGAAGCTTTCTTT
>TRBJ1-4|TRBV7-9|once|TRBD1
CASSFLPGQKNEKLFF
TGTGCCAGCAGCTTTTTACCGGGACAGAAGAATGAAAAACTGTTTTTT
>TRBJ1-5|TRBV19|once|-
CASSMGQGSNQPQHF
TGTGCCAGTAGTATGGGGCAGGGTAGCAATCAGCCCCAGCATTTT
>TRBJ2-5|TRBV5-1|few|TRBD1
CASSRGTAYQETQYF
TGCGCCAGCAGTAGAGGGACAGCTTACCAAGAGACCCAGTACTTC
>TRBJ2-3|TRBV7-3|-|TRBD1
CASSFGTGGTDTQYF
TGTGCCAGCAGCTTTGGGACAGGGGGCACAGATACGCAGTATTTT
>TRBJ2-3|TRBV10-3|-|-
CAISESVQTDTQYF
TGTGCCATCAGTGAGTCGGTTCAAACAGATACGCAGTATTTT
>TRBJ2-3|TRBV2|once|TRBD2
CASSRGLAATDTQYF
TGTGCCAGCAGTAGGGGACTAGCGGCTACAGATACGCAGTATTTT
>TRBJ2-7|TRBV10-1|-|-
CASSGAGGNEQYF
TGCGCCAGCAGTGGGGCAGGGGGGAACGAGCAGTACTTC
>TRBJ1-5|TRBV19|-|-
CASSIEEGLYQPQHF
TGTGCCAGTAGTATAGAAGAAGGCCTCTATCAGCCCCAGCATTTT
>TRBJ2-7|TRBV30|-|-
CAWSDSYEQYF
TGTGCCTGGAGTGACTCCTACGAGCAGTACTTC
>TRBJ1-1|TRBV6-5|-|-
CASSYSKFDGYAEAFF
TGTGCCAGCAGTTACTCGAAATTTGATGGGTATGCTGAAGCTTTCTTT
>TRBJ1-1|TRBV5-1|-|-
CASSRQEGSGFEAFF
TGCGCCAGCAGCCGACAGGAGGGCTCCGGTTTCGAAGCTTTCTTT
>TRBJ2-7|TRBV5-4|-|-
CASSLVKQGGEQYF
TGTGCCAGCAGCCTGGTGAAACAGGGTGGTGAGCAGTACTTC
>TRBJ2-7|TRBV5-1|-|TRBD1
CASSVDRATGYEQYF
TGCGCCAGCAGCGTGGACAGGGCGACTGGCTACGAGCAGTACTTC
>TRBJ2-4|TRBV2|-|TRBD2
CASTPIAGGRVAKNIQYF
TGTGCCAGCACGCCAATAGCGGGAGGGCGAGTAGCCAAAAACATTCAGTACTTC
>TRBJ2-3|TRBV7-6|-|TRBD1
CASSFFRDRGRLAGRPTDTQYF
TGTGCCAGCAGCTTCTTCCGGGACAGGGGGCGCTTAGCGGGAAGACCCACAGATACGCAGTATTTT
>TRBJ2-1|TRBV13|-|TRBD1
CASSLAGGNEQFF
TGTGCCAGCAGCTTAGCAGGGGGCAATGAGCAGTTCTTC
>TRBJ1-2|TRBV7-3|-|TRBD1
CASSSGQGARSTNYGYTF
TGTGCCAGCAGCTCGGGACAGGGGGCGAGATCAACTAACTATGGCTACACCTTC
>TRBJ2-3|TRBV4-1|-|-
CASSQRGTDTQYF
TGCGCCAGCAGCCAGAGGGGCACAGATACGCAGTATTTT
>TRBJ1-2|TRBV28|-|TRBD1
CASSLVMGQGPHGYGYTF
TGTGCCAGCTCCCTGGTGATGGGACAGGGGCCACACGGCTATGGCTACACCTTC
>TRBJ1-1|TRBV28|-|-
CASSLIHPDPEAFF
TGTGCCAGCAGTTTAATACACCCAGATCCTGAAGCTTTCTTT
>TRBJ2-7|TRBV7-8|-|TRBD2
CASSRAGTSVSYEQYF
TGTGCCAGCAGCCGAGCCGGGACTAGCGTGTCCTACGAGCAGTACTTC
>TRBJ2-1|TRBV7-8|few|-
CASRYDRTMFFEQFF
TGTGCCAGCAGGTATGACCGGACTATGTTTTTCGAGCAGTTCTTC
>TRBJ2-7|TRBV5-4|-|-
CASSLVGTAASEQYF
TGTGCCAGCAGCTTAGTAGGGACCGCCGCGAGCGAGCAGTACTTC
>TRBJ1-2|TRBV29-1|-|-
CSVEGGDTYGYTF
TGCAGCGTTGAAGGAGGAGACACCTATGGCTACACCTTC
>TRBJ2-2|TRBV7-9|few|-
CASSLNSEYTGELFF
TGTGCCAGCAGCTTAAATTCAGAGTACACCGGGGAGCTGTTTTTT
>TRBJ2-1|TRBV5-1|-|TRBD2
CASSFPTGGRNYNEQFF
TGCGCCAGCAGCTTTCCGACGGGAGGCAGGAATTACAATGAGCAGTTCTTC
>TRBJ2-7|TRBV28|-|-
CASRGTDTSYEQYF
TGTGCCAGCAGGGGGACGGATACGTCCTACGAGCAGTACTTC
>TRBJ1-5|TRBV6-5|-|TRBD1
CASSLHRGHNQPQHF
TGTGCCAGCAGCCTTCACAGGGGGCACAATCAGCCCCAGCATTTT
>TRBJ1-1|TRBV6-1|-|-
CASRGYLNTEAFF
TGTGCCAGCAGGGGATATTTGAACACTGAAGCTTTCTTT
>TRBJ2-1|TRBV9|-|-
CASSVVGDEQFF
TGTGCCAGCAGCGTAGTCGGGGATGAGCAGTTCTTC
>TRBJ2-7|TRBV18|-|-
CASSPFPGYEQYF
TGTGCCAGCTCCCCTTTTCCGGGCTACGAGCAGTACTTC
>TRBJ2-2|TRBV27|-|TRBD2
CASSSESGRVNTGELFF
TGTGCCAGCAGTTCGGAAAGCGGGAGGGTGAACACCGGGGAGCTGTTTTTT
>TRBJ1-2|TRBV2|-|-
CASSPQGNYGYTF
TGTGCCAGCAGTCCCCAGGGAAACTATGGCTACACCTTC
>TRBJ2-2|TRBV16|-|TRBD1
CASSQRQGAGELFF
TGTGCCAGCAGCCAAAGACAGGGGGCCGGGGAGCTGTTTTTT
>TRBJ1-2|TRBV28|once|-
CASSADRANYGYTF
TGTGCCAGCAGCGCGGACAGAGCTAACTATGGCTACACCTTC
>TRBJ2-7|TRBV25-1|-|TRBD1
CASRTGGTYEQYF
TGTGCCAGCAGGACAGGGGGAACCTACGAGCAGTACTTC